A selection of T cell receptor beta chains follows, all from one sample in a study of cytotoxic CD8 clonotypes in ibrutinib-treated CLL. TCRdb's table, derived via immunoSEQ multiplex PCR, lists solely in-frame clones and lacks some. Of more than 50,000 clones listed, less than 75% are singletons. Source: PBMCs, taken after 12 months of ibrutinib treatment. These receptors were obtained from a human donor with chronic lymphocytic leukemia. Both conserved end residues are part of each CDR3. A D gene is named only where the DNA matches it firmly. Rows give clone size only sometimes, using once, few, many, or a class for an expanded clone.

>TRBD2|.|18|TRBV15|TRBJ2-3
CATSRAEGGRRGTDTQYF
TGTGCCACCAGCAGAGCGGAGGGCGGGAGAAGGGGCACAGATACGCAGTATTTT
>.|.|15|TRBV6-5|TRBJ1-1
CASSTWRSLNTEAFF
TGTGCCAGCAGTACCTGGAGGAGTTTGAACACTGAAGCTTTCTTT
>.|.|10|TRBV9|TRBJ1-2
CASSGDGYTF
TGTGCCAGCAGCGGCGACGGCTACACCTTC
>.|few|15|TRBV19|TRBJ1-1
CASSDSAVGNTEAFF
TGTGCCAGTAGTGATTCGGCTGTCGGTAACACTGAAGCTTTCTTT
>TRBD1|.|12|TRBV29-1|TRBJ2-1
CSVGQGETEQFF
TGCAGCGTGGGACAGGGGGAGACTGAGCAGTTCTTC
>.|many|13|TRBV14|TRBJ1-2
CASSRIQGDGYTF
TGTGCCAGCAGCCGCATTCAGGGAGATGGCTACACCTTC
>.|.|14|TRBV5-1|TRBJ1-3
CASSLVGSGNTIYF
TGCGCCAGCAGCTTGGTAGGTTCCGGAAACACCATATATTTT
>.|.|11|TRBV20-1|TRBJ2-3
CSASVTDTQYF
TGCAGTGCTAGCGTAACAGATACGCAGTATTTT
>.|.|15|TRBV21-1|TRBJ1-5
CASRRVRGPNQPQHF
TGTGCCAGCCGTAGGGTCAGAGGGCCCAATCAGCCCCAGCATTTT
>.|.|16|TRBV10-1|TRBJ2-3
CASRRTAGRGTDTQYF
TGCGCCAGCAGAAGGACAGCCGGGAGAGGCACAGATACGCAGTATTTT
>TRBD1|few|17|TRBV19|TRBJ1-6
CASSRDGAGTDNSPLHF
TGTGCCAGTAGTAGGGACGGAGCCGGGACAGACAATTCACCCCTCCACTTT
>.|.|18|TRBV5-1|TRBJ2-6
CASSYSGWGAQVTNVLTF
TGCGCCAGCAGCTACTCGGGATGGGGGGCCCAGGTCACCAACGTCCTGACTTTC
>TRBD1|.|14|TRBV29-1|TRBJ2-2
CSVLRQGRTGELFF
TGCAGCGTTCTCCGACAGGGACGGACCGGGGAGCTGTTTTTT
>.|.|12|TRBV2|TRBJ2-1
CASSEVWGEQFF
TGTGCCAGCAGTGAGGTCTGGGGGGAGCAGTTCTTC
>.|.|17|TRBV28|TRBJ2-7
CASSSAGTSVSAYEQYF
TGTGCCAGCAGTTCTGCCGGGACGTCAGTATCAGCCTACGAGCAGTACTTC
>TRBD2|.|16|TRBV13|TRBJ2-1
CASSTPSGRAYNEQFF
TGTGCCAGCAGCACCCCCAGCGGGAGGGCCTACAATGAGCAGTTCTTC
>.|.|13|TRBV5-1|TRBJ1-2
CASSGDIKYGYTF
TGCGCCAGCAGCGGGGACATAAAGTATGGCTACACCTTC
>TRBD2|.|15|TRBV10-3|TRBJ2-5
CAISTPLGGQETQYF
TGTGCCATCTCTACCCCTTTGGGAGGGCAAGAGACCCAGTACTTC
>.|.|14|TRBV5-1|TRBJ1-1
CASSLVFGATEAFF
TGCGCCAGCAGCTTGGTATTTGGGGCAACTGAAGCTTTCTTT
>.|medium-sized|16|TRBV7-9|TRBJ1-1
CASSLSDRTEHTEAFF
TGTGCCAGCAGCTTAAGCGACAGGACAGAACACACTGAAGCTTTCTTT
>TRBD1|.|17|TRBV11-2|TRBJ2-5
CASSLQGRGREQETQYF
TGTGCCAGCAGCTTACAGGGCAGGGGGCGCGAGCAAGAGACCCAGTACTTC
>.|.|13|TRBV7-2|TRBJ1-5
CASSFSASQPQHF
TGTGCCAGCAGCTTTTCCGCCAGCCAGCCCCAGCATTTT
>TRBD2|.|17|TRBV7-9|TRBJ2-5
CASSSLVPGLAWETQYF
TGTGCCAGCAGCTCGCTCGTACCGGGACTAGCGTGGGAGACCCAGTACTTC
>TRBD2|.|15|TRBV7-9|TRBJ2-7
CASSFYSGVAYEQYF
TGTGCCAGCAGCTTCTATAGCGGGGTCGCCTACGAGCAGTACTTC
>.|few|13|TRBV7-6|TRBJ2-2
CASSPVGSGELFF
TGTGCCAGCAGCCCTGTGGGTTCCGGGGAGCTGTTTTTT
>TRBD1|many|15|TRBV5-1|TRBJ2-1
CASSLTGGLYNEQFF
TGCGCCAGCAGCTTGACAGGGGGGTTGTACAATGAGCAGTTCTTC
>.|once|13|TRBV7-6|TRBJ2-1
CASSLGEAYEQFF
TGTGCCAGCAGCCTAGGTGAGGCGTATGAGCAGTTCTTC
>TRBD1|.|14|TRBV28|TRBJ1-3
CASSFRARGDTIYF
TGTGCCAGCAGTTTTCGAGCCAGGGGGGACACCATATATTTT
>.|few|14|TRBV19|TRBJ2-2
CASSGGTPTGELFF
TGTGCCAGTAGTGGAGGGACACCCACCGGGGAGCTGTTTTTT
>.|few|14|TRBV9|TRBJ1-3
CASNPHSSGNTIYF
TGTGCCAGCAACCCGCACAGCTCTGGAAACACCATATATTTT
>TRBD1|.|17|TRBV25-1|TRBJ2-1
CASSGQDRGSGYNEQFF
TGTGCCAGCAGTGGACAAGACAGGGGGTCTGGCTACAATGAGCAGTTCTTC
>.|.|13|TRBV6-1|TRBJ1-5
CASSGQNNQPQHF
TGTGCCAGCAGTGGACAGAACAATCAGCCCCAGCATTTT
>.|.|11|TRBV19|TRBJ2-7
CASSSRHEQYF
TGTGCCAGTAGTAGTCGTCACGAGCAGTACTTC
>.|many|13|TRBV6-1|TRBJ1-1
CASSLHVNTEAFF
TGTGCCAGCAGCCTACATGTGAACACTGAAGCTTTCTTT
>.|.|13|TRBV7-7|TRBJ2-2
CASSPSNTGELFF
TGTGCCAGCAGCCCATCGAACACCGGGGAGCTGTTTTTT
>TRBD1|few|13|TRBV10-3|TRBJ2-4
CAIRGDRLGIQYF
TGTGCCATCAGGGGGGACAGGTTAGGCATTCAGTACTTC
>TRBD1|medium-sized|15|TRBV4-1|TRBJ1-5
CASSQGGGVRQPQHF
TGCGCCAGCAGCCAAGGAGGGGGCGTGCGTCAGCCCCAGCATTTT
>TRBD1|once|15|TRBV5-1|TRBJ2-1
CASSLQQGAQGEQFF
TGCGCCAGCAGCTTACAACAGGGGGCGCAGGGTGAGCAGTTCTTC
>.|.|14|TRBV28|TRBJ2-7
CASTQAGGFYEQYF
TGTGCCAGCACCCAAGCCGGGGGTTTTTACGAGCAGTACTTC
>.|.|13|TRBV11-2|TRBJ2-1
CASSRSTPNEQFF
TGTGCCAGCAGCCGGAGCACACCCAATGAGCAGTTCTTC
>.|.|18|TRBV11-2|TRBJ2-5
CASSFGRTLVGVPETQYF
TGTGCCAGCAGCTTCGGCCGCACCCTCGTCGGGGTTCCAGAGACCCAGTACTTC